This T cell receptor (beta chain) was sequenced during a study of cytomegalovirus exposure and HLA in healthy donors. Trimming removed 8 bases from V and 0 bases from J, with 11 bases in between. The CDR3 is made up of 14 amino acids. From germline, CDR1 is MNHNS and CDR2 SASEGT. With 60 Vbeta and 13 Jbeta primers, the PCR was carried out. Repertoires were generated with immunoSEQ multiplex PCR, while TCRdb's copy carries only in-frame clones and drops some. The sample lists fewer than 130,000 clones, around three quarters occurring once. The V call is TRBV6-1, the J call TRBJ2-1; D might be TRBD2 (5 bases). This receptor was taken from a woman in her thirties in good health and CMV-seronegative. Specimen: PBMCs. The CDR3 DNA sequence: TGTGCCAGCGGACTCCCGAGCTCCTACAATGAGCAGTTCTTC. The encoded protein is CASGLPSSYNEQFF.